This TCR beta chain was found in a study of T cells in localized non-small cell lung cancer. Study-wide points: Paired adjacent lung recovered a median about 60 of the top 100 tumor clones. The highest T cell clonality was in uninvolved adjacent lung, above tumor. It remains possible that heterogeneity exists, since only one tumor region was sequenced. Longer overall survival was linked to higher blood T cell density.

Method: immunoSEQ multiplex PCR; TCRdb's copy keeps in-frame clones and lacks some. The sample lists tens of thousands of clones; 75% to 90% were seen once. Worth noting for this clone: Its antigen remains unidentified.

Germline lookup yields CDR1 SNHLY and CDR2 FYNNEI. V lost 5 bases and J lost 1; bases outside the gene matches: 5. The CDR3 runs to 15 residues. V gene TRBV2 combines with J gene TRBJ2-3, with TRBD2 identical over 8 bases. The TCR sequence derives from a man between 40 and 70 years old with stage I squamous cell lung carcinoma. The material sequenced was peripheral blood, taken before any cancer treatment. The CDR3 sequence: CASSPVAGRTDTQYF. The CDR3 DNA follows: TGTGCCAGCAGTCCCGTAGCGGGGCGCACAGATACGCAGTATTTT.